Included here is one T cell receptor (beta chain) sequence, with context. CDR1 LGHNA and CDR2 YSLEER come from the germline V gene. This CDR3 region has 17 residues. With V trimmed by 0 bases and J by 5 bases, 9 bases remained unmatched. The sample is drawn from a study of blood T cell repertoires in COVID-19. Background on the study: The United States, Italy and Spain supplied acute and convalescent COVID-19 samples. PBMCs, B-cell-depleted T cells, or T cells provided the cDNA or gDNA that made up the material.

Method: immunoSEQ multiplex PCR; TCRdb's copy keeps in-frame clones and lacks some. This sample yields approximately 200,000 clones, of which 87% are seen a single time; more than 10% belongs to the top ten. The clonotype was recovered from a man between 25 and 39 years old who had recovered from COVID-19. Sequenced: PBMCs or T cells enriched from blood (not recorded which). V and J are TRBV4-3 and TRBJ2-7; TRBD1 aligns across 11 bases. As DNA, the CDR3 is TGCGCCAGCAGCCAAGACCCCGCGGACAGGGGGCCCCACGAGCAGTACTTC. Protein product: CASSQDPADRGPHEQYF.